A selection of T cell receptor beta chains follows, all from one sample in a study of blood T cells in healthy people across ages. MiXCR, run by TCRdb on the 5' RACE reads, gives a single entry per CDR3 protein. The sample has about 1.6 million distinct CDR3 sequences, about 35% seen once. Material for sequencing was blood. These receptors came from a woman under 40 in good health. The CDR3 runs from the conserved cysteine through the conserved F or W. A D gene is named only where the DNA matches it firmly. The listing skips clone size in some rows; elsewhere it reads once, few, many or a size class.

CASSLGTGNYGYTF TGTGCCAGCAGTTTGGGGACAGGGAACTATGGCTACACCTTC many TRBV13 TRBD1 TRBJ1-2
CSARTSGDSYNEQFF TGCAGTGCTAGGACTAGCGGGGACTCCTACAATGAGCAGTTCTTC few TRBV20-1 TRBD2 TRBJ2-1
CASSQRIGGDTEAFF TGCGCCAGCAGCCAACGAATAGGTGGGGACACTGAAGCTTTCTTT NA TRBV4-1 NA TRBJ1-1
CASSSLTDLSGYTF TGTGCCAGCAGCTCCCTGACTGACCTCTCCGGCTACACCTTC NA TRBV7-9 NA TRBJ1-2
CASSSLLATRDTQYF TGCGCCAGCAGCTCCTTACTAGCGACCAGAGATACGCAGTATTTT NA TRBV5-1 TRBD2 TRBJ2-3
CASAGGNGYTF TGTGCCAGCGCCGGGGGCAATGGCTACACCTTC few TRBV2 NA TRBJ1-2
CSARYRATGELFF TGCAGTGCTAGGTATAGGGCTACCGGGGAGCTGTTTTTT NA TRBV20-1 NA TRBJ2-2
CSVEYRGSYGYTF TGCAGCGTTGAATATAGGGGCAGCTATGGCTACACCTTC many TRBV29-1 NA TRBJ1-2
CASSVTDYGYTF TGTGCCAGCAGTGTAACCGACTATGGCTACACCTTC few TRBV6-1 NA TRBJ1-2
CASSQVGAYEKLFF TGTGCCAGCAGCCAAGTGGGGGCGTATGAAAAACTGTTTTTT NA TRBV4-2 NA TRBJ1-4
CASSLNSGYQETQYF TGTGCCAGCAGCTTGAATAGCGGGTACCAAGAGACCCAGTACTTC NA TRBV11-3 TRBD2 TRBJ2-5
CAISRRDTHYEQYF TGTGCCATCAGCCGCCGGGACACACACTACGAGCAGTACTTC few TRBV10-3 NA TRBJ2-7
CASSGTRANEQFF TGTGCCAGCAGCGGGACTAGAGCGAATGAGCAGTTCTTC NA TRBV9 TRBD2 TRBJ2-1
CVSRQGFGANVRTF TGTGTCAGTAGACAGGGCTTTGGGGCCAACGTCCGGACTTTC NA TRBV28 TRBD1 TRBJ2-6
CASSYVLGDTEAFF TGTGCCAGCAGTTACGTTCTCGGGGACACTGAAGCTTTCTTT few TRBV6-5 NA TRBJ1-1
CASSFSSGGAKGNEQFF TGTGCCAGCAGTTTCTCTAGCGGGGGGGCCAAGGGCAATGAGCAGTTCTTC NA TRBV28 TRBD2 TRBJ2-1
CASSSGDPYEQYF TGTGCCAGCAGCTCCGGGGACCCCTACGAGCAGTACTTC NA TRBV7-9 NA TRBJ2-7
CASTQFGDEQYF TGCGCCAGCACCCAATTTGGAGACGAGCAGTACTTC few TRBV4-1 NA TRBJ2-7
CASSKGPYNTEAFF TGTGCCAGCAGCAAGGGGCCATATAACACTGAAGCTTTCTTT NA TRBV7-2 NA TRBJ1-1
CASSQRTSGRETQYF TGTGCCAGCAGCCAAAGGACTAGCGGGAGAGAGACCCAGTACTTC few TRBV14 TRBD2 TRBJ2-5
CASSAGLAGGPSTDTQYF TGTGCCAGCAGCGCGGGACTAGCGGGAGGGCCCTCAACAGATACGCAGTATTTT NA TRBV9 TRBD2 TRBJ2-3
CASLKTGGSTEAFF TGCGCCAGCTTAAAAACAGGGGGCAGTACTGAAGCTTTCTTT NA TRBV5-1 TRBD1 TRBJ1-1
CASSLGRDQGPQHF TGCGCCAGCAGCTTGGGGAGGGACCAGGGACCCCAGCATTTT NA TRBV5-1 NA TRBJ1-5
CASSQPGRGNQPQHF TGCGCCAGCAGCCAACCGGGGAGGGGTAATCAGCCCCAGCATTTT NA TRBV4-1 NA TRBJ1-5
CASYATPTSGRINTGELFF TGCGCCAGCTACGCAACCCCCACTAGCGGGAGGATCAACACCGGGGAGCTGTTTTTT NA TRBV4-1 TRBD2 TRBJ2-2
CASSQELLAGVEAQYF TGCGCCAGCAGCCAAGAACTACTAGCGGGAGTAGAGGCCCAGTACTTC NA TRBV4-1 TRBD2 TRBJ2-5
CASSQIAARTDTQYF TGTGCCAGCAGCCAGATAGCGGCCCGCACAGATACGCAGTATTTT NA TRBV7-6 NA TRBJ2-3
CATTPRTGDTGELFF TGTGCCACCACGCCCCGTACAGGAGACACCGGGGAGCTGTTTTTT NA TRBV10-3 NA TRBJ2-2
CASSYPGGDQPQHF TGTGCCAGCAGTTACCCCGGGGGGGATCAGCCCCAGCATTTT NA TRBV6-6 NA TRBJ1-5
CASSLSPRGWYNEQFF TGTGCCAGCAGTTTATCCCCCAGGGGGTGGTACAATGAGCAGTTCTTC NA TRBV27 TRBD1 TRBJ2-1
CSARDAATSGNTIYF TGCAGTGCTAGAGACGCAGCTACCTCTGGAAACACCATATATTTT NA TRBV20-1 NA TRBJ1-3
CASSPSTRGPGYTF TGTGCCAGCAGCCCATCTACCAGGGGGCCTGGCTACACCTTC once TRBV5-6 TRBD1 TRBJ1-2
CASSMTQGGVDEQYF TGCGCCAGCAGCATGACCCAGGGTGGTGTTGACGAGCAGTACTTC few TRBV5-1 NA TRBJ2-7
CASSLGFLASHNEQFF TGTGCCAGCAGTTTAGGCTTCCTAGCCTCGCACAATGAGCAGTTCTTC NA TRBV28 NA TRBJ2-1
CASSSGRSTDTQYF TGTGCCAGCAGTTCGGGCAGGTCCACAGATACGCAGTATTTT many TRBV27 NA TRBJ2-3
CANSLKRSESSGANVLTF TGTGCCAACAGCTTAAAGCGTTCAGAAAGCTCTGGGGCCAACGTCCTGACTTTC NA TRBV7-6 NA TRBJ2-6
CSAGGGSDTEAFF TGCAGTGCGGGGGGAGGTTCGGACACTGAAGCTTTCTTT NA TRBV20-1 NA TRBJ1-1
CASSIGGHLNTEAFF TGTGCCAGCAGTATTGGGGGTCACTTGAACACTGAAGCTTTCTTT NA TRBV28 NA TRBJ1-1
CSASDRDRYNEQFF TGCAGTGCTTCGGACAGGGATCGCTACAATGAGCAGTTCTTC NA TRBV20-1 TRBD1 TRBJ2-1
CATSRESGPLQYGYTF TGTGCCACCAGCAGGGAATCGGGGCCTCTACAGTACGGCTACACCTTC NA TRBV15 NA TRBJ1-2